Each of the 25 T cell receptor beta chains below was sequenced from the same sample in a study of T-cell memory formation after mild COVID-19. Using its own MiXCR run on the 5' RACE reads, TCRdb lists one record per CDR3 protein. The table records roughly 130,000 distinct CDR3 sequences, roughly 6.2% of them present only once. Specimen: PBMCs or a T cell subset sorted from them (not recorded which). These receptors originate from an adult woman who had mild COVID-19 (a few samples of this study predate the infection). Cell type and time point are not known.

Many counts were recorded for this clonotype. The chain is built from TRBV6-5 and TRBJ2-3; D is unclear. Germline V gives CDR1 MNHEY, CDR2 SVGAGI. V lost 7 bases to trimming and J lost 2 bases, with 13 bases between them. The CDR3 consists of 14 residues. CDR3 DNA sequence: TGTGCCAGCATTCCCCCAGGATCCACAGATACGCAGTATTTT. It specifies CASIPPGSTDTQYF.

This clonotype has at least ten counts. The genes are TRBV20-1 and TRBJ1-5, with D possibly TRBD1 on 6 matching bases. Trimming took 0 bases from V and 2 from J, leaving 11 bases between them. Germline V gene data show CDR1 as DFQATT and CDR2 as SNEGSKA (reference sequence). The CDR3 consists of 15 residues. The CDR3 DNA reads TGCAGTGCTAGAGACCACAGGGTTGGCAATCAGCCCCAGCATTTT. Translation: CSARDHRVGNQPQHF.

The rearrangement uses TRBV7-9 and TRBJ1-2; no clear D gene. The V gene lost 5 bases and the J gene lost 4 bases, with 11 bases spanning the gap. Germline CDR1 is SEHNR and CDR2 is FQNEAQ (reference sequence). This CDR3 has 13 residues. The CDR3 protein is CASSLTGLYGYTF. CDR3 bases: TGTGCCAGCAGCCTAACCGGACTCTATGGCTACACCTTC. Supplemented by reference TRBV7-9 and TRBJ1-2, the full variable domain reads DTGVSQNPRHKITKRGQNVTFRCDPISEHNRLYWYRQTLGQGPEFLTYFQNEAQLEKSRLLSDRFSAERPKGSFSTLEIQRTEQGDSAMYLCASSLTGLYGYTFGSGTRLTVV.

The genes are TRBV7-9 and TRBJ1-1, with 7 nucleotides matching TRBD1. This CDR3 contains 15 residues. The germline CDR1 and CDR2 sequences are SEHNR and FQNEAQ (reference sequence). J gave up 0 bases and V 1 base, and 2 bases lay outside the gene matches. CDR3 sequence reads: CASSLGGQMNTEAFF. The CDR3 nucleotides read TGTGCCAGCAGCTTAGGGGGACAGATGAACACTGAAGCTTTCTTT.

The rearrangement links TRBV11-3 to TRBJ2-5; D possibly corresponds to TRBD1 (5 bases). V dropped 1 base and J dropped 4 bases, with 10 bases sitting between them. Germline V gives CDR1 SGHNT, CDR2 YENEEA. This CDR3 contains 14 residues. In nucleotides, the CDR3 is TGTGCCAGCAGCTTAGCCAGGGTTACAGAGACCCAGTACTTC. Its protein is CASSLARVTETQYF. Full variable domain (remainder filled in from reference TRBV11-3 and TRBJ2-5): EAGVVQSPRYKIIEKKQPVAFWCNPISGHNTLYWYLQNLGQGPELLIRYENEEAVDDSQLPKDRFSAERLKGVDSTLKIQPAELGDSAVYLCASSLARVTETQYFGPGTRLLVL.

This clonotype was seen only a few times. The chain employs TRBV5-1 and TRBJ2-3; D tentatively fits TRBD1 or TRBD2 (5 bases each). Germline V gene sequence: CDR1 SGHRS, CDR2 YFSETQ. Between the trimmed V and J ends, which lost 2 bases and 0 bases, there was a span of 13 bases. The CDR3 is 16 residues long. CDR3 amino acids: CASSFQGATSTDTQYF. In DNA, the CDR3 is TGCGCCAGCAGCTTTCAGGGAGCCACTAGCACAGATACGCAGTATTTT.

The DNA for the CDR3 is TGCAGCGTCTCAGGGAACACTGAAGCTTTCTTT. Translated, it gives CSVSGNTEAFF. The rearrangement links TRBV29-1 to TRBJ1-1; no firm D call. Germline V CDR1 and CDR2: SQVTM, ANQGSEA. The CDR3 runs to 11 residues. Trimming took off 6 bases at V and 1 base at J, with 6 bases between the two ends.

CDR3 protein: CAWSSGAAPANTIYF. CDR3 nucleotides: TGTGCCTGGAGTTCCGGGGCCGCCCCGGCCAACACCATATATTTT. This chain links TRBV30 with TRBJ1-3; TRBD1 might be the D (5 bases). Germline V lookup: CDR1 GTSNPN, CDR2 SVGIG (reference sequence). V was pared by 2 bases and J by 7 bases, with 18 bases between. This CDR3 comprises 15 residues.

This clonotype has more than one count but fewer than ten. This chain joins TRBV3-1 and TRBJ2-4; D ambiguous. Germline CDR1 LGHDT, CDR2 YNNKEL (reference sequence). The V and J ends lost 0 bases and 0 bases respectively, with 6 bases between them. The CDR3 runs to 15 residues. The CDR3, as DNA: TGTGCCAGCAGCCAAGAGGGTCTAGCCAAAAACATTCAGTACTTC. Its protein is CASSQEGLAKNIQYF.

V and J are TRBV29-1 and TRBJ2-6; D remains ambiguous. Germline CDR1 and CDR2: SQVTM and ANQGSEA. The CDR3 is 13 amino acids. The V and J ends lost 6 bases and 1 base respectively, with 7 bases between them. For the CDR3, the DNA is TGCAGCGTGCAGCCTTCTGGGGCCAACGTCCTGACTTTC. Amino acid sequence: CSVQPSGANVLTF.

This clonotype has ten or more counts. This rearrangement joins TRBV5-1 to TRBJ1-6; D is uncertain. The CDR3 length is 11 residues. Germline-derived CDR1 and CDR2 are SGHRS and YFSETQ. Here the CDR3 DNA reads TGCCCCCCCTCCAGTAATTCACCCCTCCACTTT. This sequence encodes CPPSSNSPLHF.

This chain joins TRBV6-2 or TRBV6-3 and TRBJ1-1; D is ambiguous. This CDR3 comprises 12 residues. V was pared by 3 bases and J by 6 bases, with 8 bases between. Germline lookup yields CDR1 MNHEY and CDR2 SVGEGT. CDR3 protein: CASSYGNSEAFF. CDR3 in DNA: TGTGCCAGCAGTTATGGGAATTCTGAAGCTTTCTTT.

This clonotype was picked up many times. The rearrangement joins TRBV20-1 to TRBJ1-2; 8 nucleotides match TRBD1. Germline V gene data show CDR1 as DFQATT and CDR2 as SNEGSKA (reference sequence). This CDR3 region has 13 residues. The V gene end was trimmed by 5 bases and the J gene end by 8 bases; junction bases not matched to a gene: 10. As DNA, the CDR3 is TGCAGTGCTTCAAATCAGGGGGCTATGGGCTACACCTTC. This sequence encodes CSASNQGAMGYTF.

The chain links TRBV11-2 to TRBJ2-3; 15 nucleotides agree with TRBD2. The CDR3 runs to 18 residues. J gave up 0 bases and V 5 bases, and 6 bases lay outside the gene matches. Germline CDR1 SGHAT, CDR2 FQNNGV. The CDR3 coding sequence is TGTGCCAGCAGCGCCGGGACTAGCGGGAGGAGCAGCACAGATACGCAGTATTTT. It encodes CASSAGTSGRSSTDTQYF.

In its sample, this clonotype was seen a few times. The chain couples TRBV5-1 to TRBJ2-1; 10 bases fit TRBD2. Germline trimming cut 0 bases from V and 8 bases from J; bases unmatched to any gene: 5. Germline lookup yields CDR1 SGHRS and CDR2 YFSETQ. The CDR3 length is 15 residues. The DNA of the CDR3 is TGCGCCAGCAGCTTGGCCCCTAGCGGGAGTTATGAGCAGTTCTTC. Amino acids: CASSLAPSGSYEQFF.

This clonotype was seen at least ten times. The J gene is TRBJ2-1, the V gene TRBV20-1; D unclear. The CDR3 sequence is 14 residues long. The germline V gene encodes CDR1 DFQATT and CDR2 SNEGSKA (reference sequence). V shed 2 bases and J shed 4 bases, with 12 bases lying between them. The CDR3 region is CSARRADLYNEQFF. CDR3 sequence (DNA): TGCAGTGCTAGAAGGGCGGACCTATACAATGAGCAGTTCTTC.

V gene TRBV12-3 or TRBV12-4 combines with J gene TRBJ1-1; TRBD1 aligns across 8 bases. The CDR3 covers 17 residues. After removal of 5 bases from V and 2 bases from J, the junction contained 13 bases not matched to a gene. This chain's CDR3 is CASSPGQGFPYNTEAFF. The CDR3 nucleotides read TGTGCCAGCAGTCCAGGACAGGGATTCCCTTATAACACTGAAGCTTTCTTT.

The V call is TRBV24-1, the J call TRBJ2-2, with TRBD1 matching over 7 bases. This CDR3 has 16 residues. Germline values: CDR1 KGHDR, CDR2 SFDVKD. V lost 0 bases to trimming and J lost 1 base; unmatched junction nucleotides: 1. CDR3 region: CATSDLRQGNTGELFF. As DNA, the CDR3 is TGTGCCACCAGTGATTTGAGACAGGGGAACACCGGGGAGCTGTTTTTT.

This clonotype was detected ten times or more. V is TRBV24-1 and J is TRBJ2-1; TRBD2 agrees at 7 bases. In germline, CDR1 is KGHDR, CDR2 SFDVKD. With 0 bases clipped from V and 5 bases from J, the junction kept 3 bases outside the gene matches. The CDR3 loop spans 15 amino acids. CDR3 residues: CATSDLGGVDNEQFF. The CDR3, as DNA: TGTGCCACCAGTGATTTGGGGGGGGTTGACAATGAGCAGTTCTTC.

Ten or more counts support this clonotype. The chain joins TRBV12-3 or TRBV12-4 to TRBJ1-2; D is unclear. The CDR3 has 14 residues. Trimming shortened V by 6 bases and J by 3 bases, and 14 bases separated the two germline ends. CDR3 in amino acids: CASSSAAGDYGYTF. CDR3 sequence (DNA): TGTGCCAGCAGCAGCGCGGCCGGGGACTATGGCTACACCTTC.

This clonotype was counted ten times or more. This chain uses TRBV20-1 with TRBJ1-3; TRBD1 agrees at 8 bases. J lost 4 bases, V lost 0 bases, and 8 bases had no gene match. Germline CDR1 reads DFQATT; CDR2 reads SNEGSKA (reference sequence). This CDR3 spans 16 amino acids. DNA for the CDR3: TGCAGTGCTAGAGATGCTGGCAGGGGGCCCGGAAACACCATATATTTT. Translated, it gives CSARDAGRGPGNTIYF.

Ten or more counts support this clonotype. The CDR3 DNA is TGTGCCAGCAGCGTAACCCAAGGACTAGCGGGGTACAATGAGCAGTTCTTC. It yields the protein CASSVTQGLAGYNEQFF. This chain uses TRBV7-8 with TRBJ2-1, with TRBD2 matching over 12 bases. The CDR3 is 17 amino acids. Trimming removed 5 bases from V and 4 bases from J; junction bases left unmatched: 9. Per the germline V gene, CDR1 is SGHVS and CDR2 is FQNEAQ.

The rearrangement links TRBV12-3 or TRBV12-4 to TRBJ2-2; 8 nucleotides match TRBD2. Unmatched junction bases numbered 4, after V lost 6 bases and J lost 1 base. The CDR3 has 15 residues. The CDR3 region has the DNA TGTGCCAGCAGCACCGGGACTAGGAACACCGGGGAGCTGTTTTTT. Translating gives CASSTGTRNTGELFF.

J is TRBJ2-5 and V is TRBV18; TRBD2 matches at 12 bases. CDR3 size: 16 residues. Germline trimming cut 1 base from V and 2 bases from J; bases unmatched to any gene: 2. Germline CDR1 reads KGHSH; CDR2 reads LQKENI. The CDR3 DNA reads as TGTGCCAGCTCACCACTACTAGCGGGAGGTCAAGAGACCCAGTACTTC. It codes for CASSPLLAGGQETQYF.

This clonotype has just a few counts. The chain carries TRBV6-5 and TRBJ1-1; the D is unclear. The ends were cut back, 6 bases at V and 0 bases at J, with 14 bases in the middle. The CDR3 length is 15 residues. CDR1 and CDR2 (germline): MNHEY, SVGAGI. The CDR3: CASSPAGSMNTEAFF. The CDR3 region has the DNA TGTGCCAGCAGCCCCGCGGGCTCGATGAACACTGAAGCTTTCTTT.